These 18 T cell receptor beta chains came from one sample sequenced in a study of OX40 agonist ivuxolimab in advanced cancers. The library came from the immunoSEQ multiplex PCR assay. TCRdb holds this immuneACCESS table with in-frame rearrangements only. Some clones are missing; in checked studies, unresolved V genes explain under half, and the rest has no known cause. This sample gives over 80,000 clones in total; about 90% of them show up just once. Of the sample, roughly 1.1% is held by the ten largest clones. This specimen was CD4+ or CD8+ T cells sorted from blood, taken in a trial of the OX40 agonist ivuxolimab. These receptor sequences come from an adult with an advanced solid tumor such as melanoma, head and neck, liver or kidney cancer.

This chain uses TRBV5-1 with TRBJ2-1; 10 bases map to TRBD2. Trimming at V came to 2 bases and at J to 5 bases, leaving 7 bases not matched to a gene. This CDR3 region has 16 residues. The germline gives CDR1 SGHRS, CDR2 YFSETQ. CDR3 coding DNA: TGCGCCAGCAGCTTTTGGCTAGCGGGAGCTAACAATGAGCAGTTCTTC. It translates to CASSFWLAGANNEQFF.

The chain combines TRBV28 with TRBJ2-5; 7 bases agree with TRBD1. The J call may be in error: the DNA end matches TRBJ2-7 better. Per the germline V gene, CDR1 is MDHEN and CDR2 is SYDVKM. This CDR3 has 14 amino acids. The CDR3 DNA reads TGTGCCAGCAGCGGACAGGTTCCCACCTACGAGCAGTACTTC. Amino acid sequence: CASSGQVPTYEQYF.

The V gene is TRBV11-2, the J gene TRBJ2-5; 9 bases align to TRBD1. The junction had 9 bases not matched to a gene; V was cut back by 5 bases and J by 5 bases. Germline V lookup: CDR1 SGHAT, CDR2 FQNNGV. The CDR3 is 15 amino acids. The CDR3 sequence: CASSLQGALLETQYF. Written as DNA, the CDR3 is TGTGCCAGCAGCCTACAGGGGGCGTTGTTGGAGACCCAGTACTTC.

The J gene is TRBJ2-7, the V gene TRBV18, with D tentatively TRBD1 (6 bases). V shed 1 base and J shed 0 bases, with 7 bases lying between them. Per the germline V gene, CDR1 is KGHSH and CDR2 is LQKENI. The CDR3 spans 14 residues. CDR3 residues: CASSPRDTSYEQYF. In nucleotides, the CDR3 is TGTGCCAGCTCACCACGGGACACCTCCTACGAGCAGTACTTC.

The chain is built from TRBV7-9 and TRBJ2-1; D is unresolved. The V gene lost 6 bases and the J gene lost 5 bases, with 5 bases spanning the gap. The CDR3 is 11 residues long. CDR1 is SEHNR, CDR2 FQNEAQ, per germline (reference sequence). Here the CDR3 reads CASSSNNEQFF. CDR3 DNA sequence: TGTGCCAGCAGTTCAAACAATGAGCAGTTCTTC.

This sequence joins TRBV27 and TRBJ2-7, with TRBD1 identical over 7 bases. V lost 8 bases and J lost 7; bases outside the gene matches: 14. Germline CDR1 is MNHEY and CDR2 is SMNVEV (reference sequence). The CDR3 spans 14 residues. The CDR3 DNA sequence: TGTGCCAGCGCGAGACAGGGACAGCCTAGGGAGCAGTACTTC. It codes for CASARQGQPREQYF.

CDR3: CASRGQLETFF. In DNA form, the CDR3 reads TGTGCCAGCAGGGGACAGTTGGAAACTTTCTTT. The rearrangement joins TRBV6-5 to TRBJ1-1; TRBD1 matches 7 bases. The CDR3 extends over 11 amino acids. Germline V gene lookup returns CDR1 MNHEY and CDR2 SVGAGI. V lost 6 bases to trimming and J lost 12 bases; unmatched junction nucleotides: 7.

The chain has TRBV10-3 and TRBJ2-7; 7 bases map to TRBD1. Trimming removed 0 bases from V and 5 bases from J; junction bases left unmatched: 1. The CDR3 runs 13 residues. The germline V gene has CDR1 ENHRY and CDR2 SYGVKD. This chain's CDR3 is CAISESGGHEQYF. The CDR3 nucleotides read TGTGCCATCAGTGAGTCAGGGGGCCACGAGCAGTACTTC.

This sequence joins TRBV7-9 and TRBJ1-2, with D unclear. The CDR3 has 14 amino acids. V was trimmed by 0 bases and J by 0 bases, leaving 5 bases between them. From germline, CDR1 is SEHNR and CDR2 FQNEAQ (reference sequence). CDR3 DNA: TGTGCCAGCAGCTTAGCCGGACCTAACTATGGCTACACCTTC. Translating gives CASSLAGPNYGYTF.

The CDR3 coding sequence is TGTGCCAGTGGTCAGACTGGGGGGCACTACGAGCAGTACTTC. It yields the protein CASGQTGGHYEQYF. The V gene is TRBV19, the J gene TRBJ2-7, with D tentatively TRBD1 or TRBD2 (6 bases each). This CDR3 is 14 amino acids long. Germline V gene data show CDR1 as LNHDA and CDR2 as SQIVND (reference sequence). The V end lost 8 bases, the J end lost 3 bases, and 17 bases lay between the germline ends.

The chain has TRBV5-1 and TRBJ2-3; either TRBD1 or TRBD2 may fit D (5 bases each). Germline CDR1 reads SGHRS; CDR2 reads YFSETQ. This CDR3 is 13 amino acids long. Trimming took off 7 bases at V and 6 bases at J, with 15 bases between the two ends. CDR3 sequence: CASLYEGEDTQYF. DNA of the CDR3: TGCGCCAGCCTCTATGAAGGGGAGGATACGCAGTATTTT.

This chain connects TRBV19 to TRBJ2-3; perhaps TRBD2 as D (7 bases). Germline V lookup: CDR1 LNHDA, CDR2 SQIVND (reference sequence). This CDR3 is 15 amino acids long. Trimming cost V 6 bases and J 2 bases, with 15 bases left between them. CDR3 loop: CASSGTGGLTDTQYF. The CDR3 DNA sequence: TGTGCCAGTAGCGGGACGGGGGGCCTCACAGATACGCAGTATTTT.

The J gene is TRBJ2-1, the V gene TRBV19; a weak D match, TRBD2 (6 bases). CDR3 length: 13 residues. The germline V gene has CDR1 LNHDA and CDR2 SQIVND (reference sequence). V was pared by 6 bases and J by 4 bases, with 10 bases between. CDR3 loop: CASRPSAYNEQFF. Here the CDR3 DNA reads TGTGCCAGTAGGCCTAGCGCTTACAATGAGCAGTTCTTC.

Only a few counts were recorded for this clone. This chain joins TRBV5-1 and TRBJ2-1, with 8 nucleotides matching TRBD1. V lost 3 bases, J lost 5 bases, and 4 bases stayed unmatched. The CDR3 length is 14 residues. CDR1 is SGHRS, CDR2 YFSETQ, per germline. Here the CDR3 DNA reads TGCGCCAGCAGCTCCGACAGGGGTGACAATGAGCAGTTCTTC. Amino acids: CASSSDRGDNEQFF.

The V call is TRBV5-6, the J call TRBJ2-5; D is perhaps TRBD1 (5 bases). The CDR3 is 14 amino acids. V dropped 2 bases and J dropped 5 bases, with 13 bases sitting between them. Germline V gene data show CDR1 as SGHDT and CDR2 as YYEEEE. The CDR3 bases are TGTGCCAGCAGCTTATATCAGGGCACGGAGACCCAGTACTTC. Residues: CASSLYQGTETQYF.

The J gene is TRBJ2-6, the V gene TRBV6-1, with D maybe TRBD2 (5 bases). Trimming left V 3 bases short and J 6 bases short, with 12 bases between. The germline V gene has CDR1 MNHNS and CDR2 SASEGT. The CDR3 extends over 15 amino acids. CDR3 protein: CASSETPGLANVLTF. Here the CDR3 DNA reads TGTGCCAGCAGTGAGACGCCAGGACTGGCCAACGTCCTGACTTTC.

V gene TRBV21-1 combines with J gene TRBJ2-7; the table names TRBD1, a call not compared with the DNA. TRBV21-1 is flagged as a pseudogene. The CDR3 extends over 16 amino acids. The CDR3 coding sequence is TGTGCCAGCAGCAATAGACCGGGACAGGGACCCTACGAGCAGTACTTC. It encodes CASSNRPGQGPYEQYF.

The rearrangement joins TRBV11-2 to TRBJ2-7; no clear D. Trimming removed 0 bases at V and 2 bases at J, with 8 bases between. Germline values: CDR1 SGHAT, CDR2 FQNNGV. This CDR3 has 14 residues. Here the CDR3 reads CASSLDRKAYEQYF. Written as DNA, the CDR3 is TGTGCCAGCAGCTTAGATCGGAAAGCCTACGAGCAGTACTTC. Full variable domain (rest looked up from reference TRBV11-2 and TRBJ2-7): EAGVAQSPRYKIIEKRQSVAFWCNPISGHATLYWYQQILGQGPKLLIQFQNNGVVDDSQLPKDRFSAERLKGVDSTLKIQPAKLEDSAVYLCASSLDRKAYEQYFGPGTRLTVT.